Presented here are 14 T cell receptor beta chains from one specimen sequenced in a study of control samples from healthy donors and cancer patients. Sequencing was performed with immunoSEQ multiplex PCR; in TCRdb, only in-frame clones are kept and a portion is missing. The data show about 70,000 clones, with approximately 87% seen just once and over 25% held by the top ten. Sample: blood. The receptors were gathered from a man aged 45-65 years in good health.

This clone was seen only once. This chain's CDR3 is CAWSGGPNSNEQFF. The CDR3 DNA reads TGTGCCTGGAGTGGGGGGCCCAACTCGAATGAGCAGTTCTTC. J is TRBJ2-1 and V is TRBV30, with D maybe TRBD1 (6 bases). Trimming pared 1 base from V and 7 bases from J, leaving 14 bases between. CDR3 length equals 14 residues. The germline gives CDR1 GTSNPN, CDR2 SVGIG (reference sequence).

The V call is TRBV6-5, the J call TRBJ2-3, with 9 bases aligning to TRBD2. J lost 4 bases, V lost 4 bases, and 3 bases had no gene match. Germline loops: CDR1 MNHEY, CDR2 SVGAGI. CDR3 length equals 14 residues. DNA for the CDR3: TGTGCCAGCAGTTTGACTAGCGGATCAGATACGCAGTATTTT. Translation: CASSLTSGSDTQYF.

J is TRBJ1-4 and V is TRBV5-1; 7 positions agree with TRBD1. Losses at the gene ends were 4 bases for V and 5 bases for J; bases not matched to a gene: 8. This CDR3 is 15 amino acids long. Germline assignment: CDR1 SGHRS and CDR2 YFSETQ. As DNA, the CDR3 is TGCGCCAGCAGCAAGGGGGCAGTTTCAAATGAAAAACTGTTTTTT. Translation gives CASSKGAVSNEKLFF.

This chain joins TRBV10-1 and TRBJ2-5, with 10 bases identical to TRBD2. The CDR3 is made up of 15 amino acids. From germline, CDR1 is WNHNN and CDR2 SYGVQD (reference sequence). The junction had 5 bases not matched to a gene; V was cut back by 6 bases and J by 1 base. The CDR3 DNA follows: TGCGCCAGCAGCTTAGCGGGGGGAATCCAAGAGACCCAGTACTTC. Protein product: CASSLAGGIQETQYF.

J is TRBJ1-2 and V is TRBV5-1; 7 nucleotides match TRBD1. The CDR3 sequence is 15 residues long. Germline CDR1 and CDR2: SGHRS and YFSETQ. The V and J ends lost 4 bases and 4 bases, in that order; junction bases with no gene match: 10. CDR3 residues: CASSATGTDPYGYTF. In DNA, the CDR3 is TGCGCCAGCAGCGCAACCGGGACAGACCCCTATGGCTACACCTTC.

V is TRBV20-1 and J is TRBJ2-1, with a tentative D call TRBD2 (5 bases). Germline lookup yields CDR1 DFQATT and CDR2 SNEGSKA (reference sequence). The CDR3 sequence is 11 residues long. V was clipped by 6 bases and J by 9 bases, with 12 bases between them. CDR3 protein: CSAPLGLEQFF. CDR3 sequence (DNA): TGCAGTGCCCCACTAGGGCTTGAGCAGTTCTTC.

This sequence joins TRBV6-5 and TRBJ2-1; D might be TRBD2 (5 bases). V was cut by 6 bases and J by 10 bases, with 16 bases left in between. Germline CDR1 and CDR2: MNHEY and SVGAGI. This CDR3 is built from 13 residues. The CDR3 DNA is TGTGCCAGCAGCGTTCTGGAGGAAGTAGAGCAGTTCTTC. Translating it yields CASSVLEEVEQFF.

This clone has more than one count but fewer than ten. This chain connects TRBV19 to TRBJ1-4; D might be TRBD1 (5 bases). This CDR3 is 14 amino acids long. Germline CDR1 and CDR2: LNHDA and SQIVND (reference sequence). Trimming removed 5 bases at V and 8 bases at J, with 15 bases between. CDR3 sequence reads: CASSEGSRGEKLFF. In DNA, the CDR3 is TGTGCCAGTAGTGAGGGGTCGAGAGGGGAAAAACTGTTTTTT.

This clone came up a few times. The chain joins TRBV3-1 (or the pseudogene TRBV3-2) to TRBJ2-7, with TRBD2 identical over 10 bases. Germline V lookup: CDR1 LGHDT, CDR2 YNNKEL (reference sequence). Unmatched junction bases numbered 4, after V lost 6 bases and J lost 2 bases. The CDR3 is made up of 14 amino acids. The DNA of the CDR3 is TGTGCCAGCAGAGGGACTAGCGAAACCTACGAGCAGTACTTC. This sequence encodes CASRGTSETYEQYF.

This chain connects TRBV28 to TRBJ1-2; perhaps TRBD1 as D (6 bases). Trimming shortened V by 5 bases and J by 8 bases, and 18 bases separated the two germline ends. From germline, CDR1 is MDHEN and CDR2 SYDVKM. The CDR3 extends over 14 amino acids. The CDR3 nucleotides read TGTGCCAGCAGTCTTACCCTAACAGGGTCCGGCTACACCTTC. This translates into CASSLTLTGSGYTF.

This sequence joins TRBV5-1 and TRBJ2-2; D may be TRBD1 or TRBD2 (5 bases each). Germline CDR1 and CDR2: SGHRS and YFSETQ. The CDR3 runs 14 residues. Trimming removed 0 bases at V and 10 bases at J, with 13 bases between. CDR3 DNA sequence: TGCGCCAGCAGCTTGGCCGGGTGGGGGACGGAGCTGTTTTTT. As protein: CASSLAGWGTELFF.

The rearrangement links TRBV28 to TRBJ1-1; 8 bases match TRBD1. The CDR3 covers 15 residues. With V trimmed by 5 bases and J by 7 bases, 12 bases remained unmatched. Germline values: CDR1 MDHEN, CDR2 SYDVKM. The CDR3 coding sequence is TGTGCCAGCAGTCCAGGACAGGGAGGGGGAATTGAAGCTTTCTTT. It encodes CASSPGQGGGIEAFF.

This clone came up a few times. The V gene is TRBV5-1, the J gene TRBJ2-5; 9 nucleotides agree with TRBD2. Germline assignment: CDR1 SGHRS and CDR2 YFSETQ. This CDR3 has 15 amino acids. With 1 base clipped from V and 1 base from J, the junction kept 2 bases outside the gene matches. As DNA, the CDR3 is TGCGCCAGCAGCTTGACTAGCGGGTCCCAAGAGACCCAGTACTTC. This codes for CASSLTSGSQETQYF.

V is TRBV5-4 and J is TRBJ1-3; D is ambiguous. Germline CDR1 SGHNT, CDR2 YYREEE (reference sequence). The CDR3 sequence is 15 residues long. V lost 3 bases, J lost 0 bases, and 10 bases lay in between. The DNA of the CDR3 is TGTGCCAGCAGCTCCGGGTCTTACTCTGGAAACACCATATATTTT. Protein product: CASSSGSYSGNTIYF.